One and the same sample provided the 7 T cell receptor beta chains below, sequenced in a study (TCRdb year 2016). Libraries came from RT-PCR. The sequencer listed for this sample is Illumina MiSeq. TCRdb reprocessing: public reads trimmed at Q25 with fastp, clones called with MiXCR, in-frame beta chains kept. Rows matching on CDR3 protein sequence are summarized as one entry with the most common DNA and genes. Present in this sample are more than 600,000 distinct CDR3 sequences, 13% to 15% of which were seen just once. The top ten constitute 3.6% of the sample. Sequenced input: memory CD4+ T cells from blood. Receptor source: a female donor in good health, serving as a healthy control.

This clonotype was found many times. The genes are TRBV7-6 and TRBJ2-1; unclear D gene. This CDR3 has 14 amino acids. Trimming took 1 base from V and 5 from J, leaving 9 bases between them. CDR1 is SGHVS and CDR2 is FNYEAQ in the germline V gene. The chain's CDR3 is CASSLVYRDNEQFF. As DNA, the CDR3 is TGTGCCAGCAGCTTAGTATACCGGGACAATGAGCAGTTCTTC.

This clonotype was counted at least ten times. The chain carries TRBV29-1 and TRBJ2-5, with D possibly being TRBD2 (7 bases). The CDR3 loop spans 12 amino acids. With 5 bases removed from V and 4 bases from J, the gap between germline ends came to 11 bases. From germline, CDR1 is SQVTM and CDR2 ANQGSEA. CDR3 DNA sequence: TGCAGCGTTACGGGGGGCGGAGAGACCCAGTACTTC. Protein sequence: CSVTGGGETQYF.

CDR3 loop: CSARDPGGARGYTF. In DNA, the CDR3 is TGCAGTGCTAGAGATCCTGGGGGGGCGCGGGGCTACACCTTC. The J gene is TRBJ1-2, the V gene TRBV20-1, with D tentatively TRBD1 (6 bases). The V end was cut by 0 bases, the J end by 8 bases, with 16 bases between. The CDR3 is 14 residues long. The germline V gene encodes CDR1 DFQATT and CDR2 SNEGSKA (reference sequence).

Ten or more counts support this clonotype. This chain uses TRBV9 with TRBJ2-3; 9 bases align to TRBD2. CDR1 is SGDLS and CDR2 is YYNGEE in the germline V gene. This CDR3 is 15 amino acids long. V was pared by 4 bases and J by 6 bases, with 9 bases of the junction left unmatched. The CDR3 DNA follows: TGTGCCAGCAGCACTCCTAGCGGGGTGGCGGATACGCAGTATTTT. Encoded protein: CASSTPSGVADTQYF.

This sequence joins TRBV6-5 and TRBJ2-1, with 10 positions matching TRBD2. Trimming took 10 bases from V and 4 from J; bases not matched to a gene: 4. Looked up from germline, CDR1 is MNHEY and CDR2 is SVGAGI. This CDR3 region has 13 residues. In DNA, the CDR3 is TGTGCCACAACACTAGCGGGGTACAATGAGCAGTTCTTC. It codes for CATTLAGYNEQFF.

In its sample, this clonotype was seen a few times. This rearrangement joins TRBV7-8 to TRBJ2-5; 12 bases agree with TRBD1. CDR1 SGHVS and CDR2 FQNEAQ come from the germline V gene. With V trimmed by 5 bases and J by 3 bases, 7 bases remained unmatched. The CDR3 totals 16 residues. The CDR3 bases are TGTGCCAGCAGCCCAGGGACAGGGGGCGCGGAAGAGACCCAGTACTTC. It yields the protein CASSPGTGGAEETQYF. Complete variable domain (other parts from reference TRBV7-8 and TRBJ2-5): GAGVSQSPRYKVAKRGQDVALRCDPISGHVSLFWYQQALGQGPEFLTYFQNEAQLDKSGLPSDRFFAERPEGSVSTLKIQRTQQEDSAVYLCASSPGTGGAEETQYFGPGTRLLVL.

This clonotype has just a few counts. V is TRBV11-1 and J is TRBJ1-3, with D uncertain. Germline lookup yields CDR1 SGHAT and CDR2 FQDESV (reference sequence). V was cut by 1 base and J by 4 bases, with 5 bases left in between. The CDR3 has 13 residues. CDR3 sequence (DNA): TGTGCCAGCAGCTTAGTTCTCGGAAACACCATATATTTT. Translated: CASSLVLGNTIYF.